Listed below are T cell receptor beta chains from one sample, sequenced in a study of cytomegalovirus exposure and HLA in healthy donors. The data were produced by immunoSEQ multiplex PCR, yet TCRdb's version contains in-frame clones alone and is incomplete. The data show 90,000 to 140,000 clones, roughly 79% seen once. The sequencing input was PBMCs. These receptors all stem from a male donor in good health and CMV-seronegative. The CDR3 runs from the conserved cysteine through the conserved F or W. D genes are given only for firm matches. Not all rows give a size; the values are once, few, many and, for expanded clones, a class.

-	-	TRBJ1-4	TRBV25-1	CASSHGINEKLFF	TGTGCCAGCAGTCACGGGATTAATGAAAAACTGTTTTTT
TRBD2	-	TRBJ2-2	TRBV4-1	CASSQDASGRNTGELFF	TGCGCCAGCAGCCAGGACGCTAGCGGGAGGAATACCGGGGAGCTGTTTTTT
TRBD2	-	TRBJ2-3	TRBV7-7	CASSFGGRAADTQYF	TGTGCCAGCAGCTTTGGCGGGAGGGCCGCAGATACGCAGTATTTT
-	-	TRBJ2-2	TRBV5-4	CASSTGTLNTGELFF	TGTGCCAGCAGCACCGGGACTTTAAACACCGGGGAGCTGTTTTTT
-	-	TRBJ1-1	TRBV4-1	CASSQDLGQGGEAFF	TGCGCCAGCAGCCAAGATCTTGGGCAGGGTGGTGAAGCTTTCTTT
-	-	TRBJ2-2	TRBV5-1	CASSSLSGTGELFF	TGCGCCAGCAGCTCGCTCTCAGGAACCGGGGAGCTGTTTTTT
TRBD2	few	TRBJ2-1	TRBV7-9	CASRSWRLALDNEQFF	TGTGCCAGCAGGAGTTGGCGACTAGCTTTAGACAATGAGCAGTTCTTC
-	-	TRBJ2-7	TRBV6-6	CASSYGAEAYEQYF	TGTGCCAGCAGTTATGGAGCGGAGGCCTACGAGCAGTACTTC
TRBD2	-	TRBJ2-1	TRBV11-2	CASSPNVQRGYNEQFF	TGTGCCAGCAGCCCAAACGTTCAGCGGGGGTACAATGAGCAGTTCTTC
-	-	TRBJ2-1	TRBV4-1	CASSQSVPRTEQFF	TGCGCCAGCAGCCAAAGCGTCCCGCGAACTGAGCAGTTCTTC
-	once	TRBJ2-5	TRBV6-1	CASSPGYISETQYF	TGTGCCAGCAGCCCAGGGTATATTTCAGAGACCCAGTACTTC
TRBD2	-	TRBJ2-7	TRBV7-9	CASSPAGGNEQYF	TGTGCCAGCAGTCCGGCCGGGGGGAACGAGCAGTACTTC
-	-	TRBJ2-5	TRBV29-1	CSVLVGSGETQYF	TGCAGCGTCCTTGTAGGCTCCGGGGAGACCCAGTACTTC
TRBD1	-	TRBJ1-2	TRBV7-2	CASSPGQDYGYTF	TGTGCCAGCAGCCCAGGACAGGACTATGGCTACACCTTC
-	-	TRBJ1-3	TRBV4-3	CASSQGTASSGNTIYF	TGCGCCAGCAGCCAAGGGACAGCGAGCTCTGGAAACACCATATATTTT
TRBD2	-	TRBJ2-5	TRBV27	CASSLSVGEGETQYF	TGTGCCAGCAGTTTATCTGTGGGGGAGGGGGAGACCCAGTACTTC
TRBD2	-	TRBJ2-2	TRBV5-1	CASSESSGFNTGELFF	TGCGCCAGCAGCGAGTCTAGCGGGTTTAACACCGGGGAGCTGTTTTTT
TRBD1	once	TRBJ2-7	TRBV5-1	CASSWGTAPYEQYF	TGCGCCAGCAGCTGGGGGACAGCTCCCTACGAGCAGTACTTC
-	-	TRBJ1-1	TRBV30	CAWSGSTENTEAFF	TGTGCCTGGAGTGGTTCAACAGAGAACACTGAAGCTTTCTTT
-	-	TRBJ2-5	TRBV6-4	CASSDTAEGTQYF	TGTGCCAGCAGTGATACGGCCGAGGGGACCCAGTACTTC
TRBD1	few	TRBJ1-2	TRBV27	CASGSDRAYYGYTF	TGTGCCAGCGGATCGGACAGGGCCTATTATGGCTACACCTTC
-	-	TRBJ2-3	TRBV21-1	CASSPRDRESDTQYF	TGTGCCAGCAGCCCCCGGGACAGGGAGTCAGATACGCAGTATTTT
TRBD2	once	TRBJ2-7	TRBV29-1	CSARPGLASEQYF	TGCAGCGCTCGACCGGGACTAGCATCGGAGCAGTACTTC
-	few	TRBJ2-1	TRBV10-3	CAISEAGRHNEQFF	TGTGCCATCAGTGAGGCGGGACGCCACAATGAGCAGTTCTTC
-	-	TRBJ2-3	TRBV5-1	CASSPRLALGDTQYF	TGCGCCAGCAGCCCCAGACTGGCCCTCGGGGATACGCAGTATTTT
TRBD2	-	TRBJ2-5	TRBV5-1	CASSRGLAGPQETQYF	TGCGCCAGCAGCCGCGGACTAGCGGGACCCCAAGAGACCCAGTACTTC
TRBD2	-	TRBJ2-7	TRBV5-1	CASSLMGGGRDEQYF	TGCGCCAGCAGCTTGATGGGCGGGGGGCGCGACGAGCAGTACTTC
-	-	TRBJ2-2	TRBV7-2	CATEDPSGREPRHTGELFF	TGTGCCACCGAAGACCCCTCGGGCCGGGAGCCCAGGCACACCGGGGAGCTGTTTTTT
TRBD1	-	TRBJ2-7	TRBV5-4	CASSDRGNYEQYF	TGTGCCAGCAGCGACAGGGGCAACTACGAGCAGTACTTC
TRBD1	-	TRBJ1-5	TRBV5-6	CASSLQGIKQPQHF	TGTGCCAGCAGCTTACAGGGGATCAAACAGCCCCAGCATTTT
-	-	TRBJ1-1	TRBV12-5	CASGFTGKGLSTEAFF	TGTGCTAGTGGTTTCACAGGAAAAGGTCTAAGCACTGAAGCTTTCTTT
TRBD1	-	TRBJ2-2	TRBV9	CASSRTGGGYGELFF	TGTGCCAGCAGTCGGACAGGGGGCGGGTACGGGGAGCTGTTTTTT
-	-	TRBJ1-1	TRBV18	CASSPLGQGMVSEAFF	TGTGCCAGCTCACCGCTGGGGCAGGGGATGGTCTCTGAAGCTTTCTTT
-	-	TRBJ2-1	TRBV9	CASSVEGREHNEQFF	TGTGCCAGCAGCGTAGAGGGACGGGAGCACAATGAGCAGTTCTTC
-	-	TRBJ1-1	TRBV10-3	CAIQGRNHTEAFF	TGTGCCATCCAGGGCCGGAATCACACTGAAGCTTTCTTT
TRBD1	-	TRBJ1-1	TRBV5-6	CASTPKPGQGVWGTEAFF	TGTGCCAGCACCCCAAAACCGGGACAGGGGGTTTGGGGCACTGAAGCTTTCTTT
-	-	TRBJ1-5	TRBV5-5	CASSLEAGQGFNQPQHF	TGTGCCAGCAGCTTGGAGGCTGGGCAGGGATTCAATCAGCCCCAGCATTTT
TRBD1	-	TRBJ1-1	TRBV9	CASSVTAGGMNTEAFF	TGTGCCAGCAGCGTAACGGCAGGGGGGATGAACACTGAAGCTTTCTTT
-	once	TRBJ1-1	TRBV25-1	CASSEWGEGEATEAFF	TGTGCCAGCAGTGAATGGGGCGAAGGGGAAGCCACTGAAGCTTTCTTT
-	-	TRBJ2-3	TRBV5-1	CASSLAWPSTDTQYF	TGCGCCAGCAGCTTGGCCTGGCCCAGCACAGATACGCAGTATTTT
TRBD2	-	TRBJ2-7	TRBV7-8	CASSLGLAGAQNEIGQVRQYF	TGTGCCAGCAGCCTGGGACTAGCGGGAGCTCAGAACGAGATAGGACAGGTTAGGCAGTACTTC
-	-	TRBJ2-7	TRBV11-2	CASRRGQLGQYF	TGTGCCAGCCGCCGTGGGCAGCTCGGGCAGTACTTC
-	-	TRBJ2-3	TRBV7-9	CASSFRGPDTQYF	TGTGCCAGCAGCTTCCGAGGGCCAGATACGCAGTATTTT
-	-	TRBJ1-3	TRBV11-2	CASSSPDRPTIYF	TGTGCCAGCAGTTCTCCTGACAGACCCACCATATATTTT
-	-	TRBJ2-1	TRBV4-3	CASSQDRAPSSYNEQFF	TGCGCCAGCAGCCAAGACCGAGCGCCAAGCTCCTACAATGAGCAGTTCTTC
TRBD1	-	TRBJ2-7	TRBV6-5	CASMRQGVLSYEQYF	TGTGCCAGCATGCGACAGGGAGTTCTTTCCTACGAGCAGTACTTC
-	-	TRBJ1-1	TRBV12-2	CASRLVGPDGENTEAFF	TGTGCAAGTCGCTTAGTTGGTCCGGACGGGGAGAACACTGAAGCTTTCTTT
-	-	TRBJ2-2	TRBV10-3	CAISPFRDTANTGELFF	TGTGCCATCAGTCCCTTCAGGGACACCGCGAACACCGGGGAGCTGTTTTTT
-	-	TRBJ2-1	TRBV30	CAWSQRGSSDNEQFF	TGTGCCTGGAGCCAAAGGGGTAGCTCAGACAATGAGCAGTTCTTC
-	-	TRBJ2-7	TRBV4-1	CASSQAISGRVYEQYF	TGCGCCAGCAGCCAGGCAATTTCCGGGAGAGTCTACGAGCAGTACTTC
TRBD2	-	TRBJ2-1	TRBV9	CASSPLAGESSYNEQFF	TGTGCCAGCAGCCCATTAGCGGGAGAGAGCTCCTACAATGAGCAGTTCTTC
TRBD1	-	TRBJ1-6	TRBV7-9	CASSPSRTPVGTDNSPLHF	TGTGCCAGCAGCCCCTCCCGCACCCCGGTTGGGACAGATAATTCACCCCTCCACTTT
-	-	TRBJ2-2	TRBV4-1	CASSPTSSGELFF	TGCGCCAGCAGCCCCACTAGCTCCGGGGAGCTGTTTTTT
TRBD2	-	TRBJ2-3	TRBV7-9	CASSPWSGGEDTQYF	TGTGCCAGCAGCCCCTGGAGCGGGGGCGAAGATACGCAGTATTTT
TRBD2	-	TRBJ2-1	TRBV9	CASSVAFAGGPSGEQFF	TGTGCCAGCAGCGTAGCTTTTGCGGGAGGGCCTTCGGGTGAGCAGTTCTTC